This T cell receptor (beta chain) was identified in a study of regulatory T cells in long-lasting Graves disease. Study summary: Newly diagnosed Graves' patients had under 3 months of antithyroid drugs.

Libraries of TCR beta came from iRepertoire HTBI primers plus Arm-PCR of CDR3 regions. Each CDR3 protein gets one entry after TCRdb re-called the multiplex PCR reads with MiXCR. The sample lists around 450,000 distinct CDR3 sequences; 15% were seen once. This clonotype was found a few times. Germline V gene lookup returns CDR1 SQVTM and CDR2 ANQGSEA. CDR3 length equals 12 residues. V dropped 6 bases and J dropped 1 base, with 9 bases sitting between them. The time point was: newly diagnosed GD, antithyroid drugs for less than 3 months. RNA extracted from PBMCs served as the sequencing template. In addition, the sample was reused for a study of T cells in Graves' hyperthyroidism and ophthalmopathy. From that study: Uncontrolled infection, other autoimmune disease, pregnancy or lactation barred patients from enrollment.

The chain uses TRBV29-1 and TRBJ1-1; D gene unclear. The starting material was peripheral blood mononuclear cells (PBMCs), obtained at new diagnosis, from a patient treated with antithyroid drugs. This clonotype was sampled from a woman between 40 and 55 years old with Graves disease. CDR3: CSVKEGNTEAFF. As DNA, the CDR3 is TGCAGCGTGAAAGAGGGGAACACTGAAGCTTTCTTT.